These 9 T cell receptor beta chains share one sample of origin, sequenced in a study of blood T cell repertoires in COVID-19. This table comes from immunoSEQ multiplex PCR, and its TCRdb copy is limited to in-frame clones, with some not included. The sample includes around 80,000 clones, 65% to 90% of them seen just once. The sequenced material came from peripheral blood. These receptors were taken from a man in his fifties with COVID-19, enrolled during active disease.

This chain joins TRBV30 and TRBJ2-7, with TRBD2 identical over 7 bases. J gave up 3 bases and V 4 bases, and 0 bases lay outside the gene matches. Germline CDR1 is GTSNPN and CDR2 is SVGIG (reference sequence). This CDR3 has 11 residues. CDR3 sequence: CAWTGGYEQYF. CDR3 DNA sequence: TGTGCCTGGACGGGGGGCTACGAGCAGTACTTC.

The chain carries TRBV11-2 and TRBJ1-1; no clear D gene. Germline V gene data show CDR1 as SGHAT and CDR2 as FQNNGV. V was cut by 3 bases and J by 1 base, with 12 bases left in between. This CDR3 has 15 residues. Written as DNA, the CDR3 is TGTGCCAGCAGCTTTGGCTACAGTTCGAACACTGAAGCTTTCTTT. Its protein is CASSFGYSSNTEAFF.

The genes are TRBV19 and TRBJ2-1; a weak D match, TRBD1 (5 bases). Trimming removed 2 bases from V and 3 bases from J, with 14 bases in between. Germline CDR1 LNHDA, CDR2 SQIVND (reference sequence). The CDR3 is 16 amino acids. The CDR3 region has the DNA TGTGCCAGTAGTATATCGCAGGGTTGGGGCTACAATGAGCAGTTCTTC. As protein: CASSISQGWGYNEQFF.

This clone was seen only once. CDR3 coding DNA: TGCAGTGCTAGAAGGGGCAATGAGCAGTTCTTC. It codes for CSARRGNEQFF. V gene TRBV20-1 combines with J gene TRBJ2-1, with D possibly matching TRBD1 (5 bases). This CDR3 region has 11 residues. V lost 2 bases, J lost 6 bases, and 5 bases lay in between. Looked up from germline, CDR1 is DFQATT and CDR2 is SNEGSKA (reference sequence).

V usage is TRBV2 and J usage is TRBJ2-1; 14 bases map to TRBD2. CDR1 is SNHLY, CDR2 FYNNEI, per germline. The CDR3 sequence is 15 residues long. V lost 5 bases and J lost 9; bases outside the gene matches: 6. The CDR3 here is CASSSGTSGSGEQFF. CDR3 DNA: TGTGCCAGCAGTTCTGGGACTAGCGGGAGCGGTGAGCAGTTCTTC. Full variable domain (remainder filled in from reference TRBV2 and TRBJ2-1): EPEVTQTPSHQVTQMGQEVILRCVPISNHLYFYWYRQILGQKVEFLVSFYNNEISEKSEIFDDQFSVERPDGSNFTLKIRSTKLEDSAMYFCASSSGTSGSGEQFFGPGTRLTVL.

The chain uses TRBV28 and TRBJ2-7; 13 bases fit TRBD2. From germline, CDR1 is MDHEN and CDR2 SYDVKM. CDR3 size: 18 residues. V was pared by 5 bases and J by 3 bases, with 13 bases of the junction left unmatched. The CDR3 DNA follows: TGTGCCAGCAGTCCCTGGACTAGCGGGAGCACCTTATACTACGAGCAGTACTTC. Translated, it gives CASSPWTSGSTLYYEQYF.

The chain uses TRBV6-2 or TRBV6-3 and TRBJ1-5; D is possibly TRBD1 (5 bases). The CDR3 runs 13 residues. Germline CDR1 reads MNHEY; CDR2 reads SVGEGT. The V and J ends lost 5 bases and 6 bases respectively, with 11 bases between them. The DNA for the CDR3 is TGTGCCAGCAGTAGGGGTCATGGTCAGCCCCAGCATTTT. It codes for CASSRGHGQPQHF.

The V and J genes are TRBV6-5 and TRBJ2-7, with 9 bases identical to TRBD1. Per the germline V gene, CDR1 is MNHEY and CDR2 is SVGAGI. With V trimmed by 6 bases and J by 2 bases, 8 bases remained unmatched. There are 15 residues in the CDR3. The CDR3 sequence is CASRPPGDRAYEQYF. The CDR3 nucleotides are TGTGCCAGCAGACCACCCGGGGACAGGGCCTACGAGCAGTACTTC.

This chain links TRBV7-9 with TRBJ2-7, with 7 bases aligning to TRBD1. The CDR3 contains 12 residues. Germline loops: CDR1 SEHNR, CDR2 FQNEAQ (reference sequence). V lost 5 bases and J lost 4; bases outside the gene matches: 2. The CDR3, as DNA: TGTGCCAGCAGCGGGACAGCTTACGAGCAGTACTTC. Its protein product is CASSGTAYEQYF.